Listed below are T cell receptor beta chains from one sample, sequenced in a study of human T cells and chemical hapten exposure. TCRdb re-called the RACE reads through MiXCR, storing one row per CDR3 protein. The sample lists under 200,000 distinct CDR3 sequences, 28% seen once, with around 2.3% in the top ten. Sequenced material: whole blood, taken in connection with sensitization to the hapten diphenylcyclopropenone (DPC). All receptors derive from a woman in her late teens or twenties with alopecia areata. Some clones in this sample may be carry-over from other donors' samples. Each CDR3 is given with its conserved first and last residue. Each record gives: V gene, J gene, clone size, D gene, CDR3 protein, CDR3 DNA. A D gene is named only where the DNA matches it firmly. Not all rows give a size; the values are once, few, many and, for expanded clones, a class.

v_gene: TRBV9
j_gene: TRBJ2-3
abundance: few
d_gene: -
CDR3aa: CASSVVPGISTDTQYF
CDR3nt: TGTGCCAGCAGCGTAGTACCCGGGATAAGCACAGATACGCAGTATTTT

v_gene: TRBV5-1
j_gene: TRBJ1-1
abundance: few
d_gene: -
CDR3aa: CASSVDKQAFF
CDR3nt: TGCGCCAGCAGCGTGGACAAGCAAGCTTTCTTT

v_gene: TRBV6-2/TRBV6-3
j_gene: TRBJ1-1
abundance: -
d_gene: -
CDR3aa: CASSLNERGGTEAFF
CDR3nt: TGTGCCAGCAGTTTAAACGAGCGGGGCGGCACTGAAGCTTTCTTT

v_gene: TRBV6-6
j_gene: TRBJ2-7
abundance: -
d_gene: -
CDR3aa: CAITGIHEQYF
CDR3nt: TGTGCCATTACAGGGATCCACGAGCAGTACTTC

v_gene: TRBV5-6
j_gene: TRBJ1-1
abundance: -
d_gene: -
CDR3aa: CASSLGSGTNTEAFF
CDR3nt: TGTGCCAGCAGCTTGGGGTCAGGAACGAACACTGAAGCTTTCTTT

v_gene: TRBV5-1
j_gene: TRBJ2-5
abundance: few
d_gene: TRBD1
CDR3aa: CASSQGTGRETQYF
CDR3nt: TGCGCCAGCAGCCAGGGGACAGGGAGAGAGACCCAGTACTTC

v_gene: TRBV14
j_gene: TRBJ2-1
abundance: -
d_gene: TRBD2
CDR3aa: CASSNHPGLERPDSYNEQFF
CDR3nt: TGTGCCAGCAGCAATCACCCGGGACTAGAAAGACCTGACTCCTACAATGAGCAGTTCTTC

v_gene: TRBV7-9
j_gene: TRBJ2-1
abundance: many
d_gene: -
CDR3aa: CASRTGHNEQFF
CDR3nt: TGTGCCAGCAGAACCGGGCACAATGAGCAGTTCTTC

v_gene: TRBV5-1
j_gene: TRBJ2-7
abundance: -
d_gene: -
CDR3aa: CASSLVAGPNYEQYF
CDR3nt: TGCGCCAGCAGCTTGGTAGCAGGCCCCAACTACGAGCAGTACTTC

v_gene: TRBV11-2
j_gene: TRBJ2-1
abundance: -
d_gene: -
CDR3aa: CASSLGGDGAAIF
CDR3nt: TGTGCCAGCAGCTTAGGGGGGGATGGGGCCGCGATCTTC

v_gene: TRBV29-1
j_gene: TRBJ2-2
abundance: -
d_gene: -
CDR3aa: CSVEAGNLNTGELFF
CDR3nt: TGCAGCGTTGAGGCGGGGAATCTGAACACCGGGGAGCTGTTTTTT

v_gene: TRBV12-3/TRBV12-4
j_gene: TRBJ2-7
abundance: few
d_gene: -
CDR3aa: CASSSRAADYEQYF
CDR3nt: TGTGCCAGCAGCTCGAGGGCGGCTGACTACGAGCAGTACTTC

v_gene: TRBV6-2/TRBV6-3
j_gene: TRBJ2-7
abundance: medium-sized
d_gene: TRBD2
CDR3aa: CASSYRGSGDYEQYF
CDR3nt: TGTGCCAGCAGTTACCGCGGGAGCGGGGATTACGAGCAGTACTTC

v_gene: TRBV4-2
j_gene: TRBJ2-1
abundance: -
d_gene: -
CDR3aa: CASSEARGYNEQFF
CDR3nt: TGTGCCAGCAGCGAGGCCAGGGGATACAATGAGCAGTTCTTC

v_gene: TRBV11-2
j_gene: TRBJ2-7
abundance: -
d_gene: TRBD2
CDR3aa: CASSPQGGRGYEQYF
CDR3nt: TGTGCCAGCAGCCCCCAGGGCGGGAGGGGCTACGAGCAGTACTTC

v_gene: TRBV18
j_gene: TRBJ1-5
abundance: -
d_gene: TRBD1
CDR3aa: CASSPGTGVNQPQHF
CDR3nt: TGTGCCAGCTCACCCGGGACAGGGGTCAATCAGCCCCAGCATTTT

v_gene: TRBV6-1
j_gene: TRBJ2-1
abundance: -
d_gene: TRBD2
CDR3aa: CATELAGGRNEQFF
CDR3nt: TGTGCCACCGAACTAGCGGGGGGCAGGAATGAGCAGTTCTTC

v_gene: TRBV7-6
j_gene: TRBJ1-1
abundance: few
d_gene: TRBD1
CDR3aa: CASSLDVRTGPTEAFF
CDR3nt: TGTGCCAGCAGCTTAGACGTCCGGACAGGGCCCACTGAAGCTTTCTTT

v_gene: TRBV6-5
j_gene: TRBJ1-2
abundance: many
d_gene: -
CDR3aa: CASSGEGNYGYTF
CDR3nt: TGTGCCAGCAGTGGGGAGGGTAACTATGGCTACACCTTC

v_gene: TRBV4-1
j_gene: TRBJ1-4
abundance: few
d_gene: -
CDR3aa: CASSQLLGEKLFF
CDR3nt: TGCGCCAGCAGCCAACTCTTGGGGGAAAAACTGTTTTTT

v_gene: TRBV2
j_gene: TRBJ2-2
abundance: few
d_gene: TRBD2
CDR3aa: CASSVLATNTGELFF
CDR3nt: TGTGCCAGCAGTGTACTAGCGACGAACACCGGGGAGCTGTTTTTT

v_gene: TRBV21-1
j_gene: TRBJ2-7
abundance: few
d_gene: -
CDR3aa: CASASGTEYYEQYF
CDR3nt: TGTGCCAGCGCATCCGGGACAGAATACTACGAGCAGTACTTC

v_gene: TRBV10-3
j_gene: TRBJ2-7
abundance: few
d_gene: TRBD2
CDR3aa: CATTSPISYEQYF
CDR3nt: TGTGCCACGACTAGCCCAATTTCCTACGAGCAGTACTTC

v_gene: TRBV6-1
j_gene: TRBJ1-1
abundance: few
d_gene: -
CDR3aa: CASRPREMNTEAFF
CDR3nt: TGTGCCAGCAGACCCAGGGAAATGAACACTGAAGCTTTCTTT

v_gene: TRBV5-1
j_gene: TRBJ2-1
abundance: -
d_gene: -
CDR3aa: CASSSRQYNEQFF
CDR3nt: TGCGCCAGCAGCTCCCGACAGTACAATGAGCAGTTCTTC

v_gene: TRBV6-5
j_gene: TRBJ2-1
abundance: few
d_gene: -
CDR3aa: CASSYSMGLGEQFF
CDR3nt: TGTGCCAGCAGTTACTCGATGGGATTGGGTGAGCAGTTCTTC

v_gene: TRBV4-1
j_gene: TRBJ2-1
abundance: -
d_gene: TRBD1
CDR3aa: CASSPTGGGSYNEQFF
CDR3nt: TGCGCCAGCAGCCCGACAGGGGGAGGCTCCTACAATGAGCAGTTCTTC

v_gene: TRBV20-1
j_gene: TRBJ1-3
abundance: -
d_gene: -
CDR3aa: CSASSWDILSGNTIYF
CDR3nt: TGCAGTGCTAGTTCCTGGGACATTCTCTCTGGAAACACCATATATTTT

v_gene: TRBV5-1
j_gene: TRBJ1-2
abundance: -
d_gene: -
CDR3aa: CASSHLSGGYGYTF
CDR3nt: TGCGCCAGCAGCCACCTGAGCGGGGGCTATGGCTACACCTTC

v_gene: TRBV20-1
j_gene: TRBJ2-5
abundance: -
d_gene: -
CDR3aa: CSAGGSFRGGGETQYF
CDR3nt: TGCAGTGCTGGTGGTTCGTTCAGGGGGGGAGGCGAGACCCAGTACTTC

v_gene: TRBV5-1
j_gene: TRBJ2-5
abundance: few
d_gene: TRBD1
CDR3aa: CASLYGQGEETQYF
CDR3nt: TGCGCCAGCCTATATGGACAGGGCGAAGAGACCCAGTACTTC

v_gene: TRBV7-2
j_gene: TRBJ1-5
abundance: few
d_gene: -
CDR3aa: CASSLSDWSNQPQHF
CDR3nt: TGTGCCAGCAGCCTTTCGGATTGGAGCAATCAGCCCCAGCATTTT

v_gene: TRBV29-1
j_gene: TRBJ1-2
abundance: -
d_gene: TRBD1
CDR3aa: CSADRARGYGYTF
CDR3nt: TGCAGCGCCGACAGGGCTAGAGGCTATGGCTACACCTTC

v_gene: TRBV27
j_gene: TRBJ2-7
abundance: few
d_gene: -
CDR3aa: CASSFFDRYEQYF
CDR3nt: TGTGCCAGCAGTTTCTTCGACAGATACGAGCAGTACTTC

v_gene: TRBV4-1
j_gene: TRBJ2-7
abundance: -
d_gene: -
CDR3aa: CASSQAHEQYF
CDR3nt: TGCGCCAGCAGCCAAGCCCACGAGCAGTACTTC

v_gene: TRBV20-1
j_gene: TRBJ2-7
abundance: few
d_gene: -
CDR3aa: CSASGSYEQYF
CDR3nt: TGCAGTGCTAGCGGATCCTACGAGCAGTACTTC

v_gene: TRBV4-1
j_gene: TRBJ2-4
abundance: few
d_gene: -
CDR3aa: CASSQMGLAKNIQYF
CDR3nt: TGCGCCAGCAGCCAAATGGGCCTAGCCAAAAACATTCAGTACTTC

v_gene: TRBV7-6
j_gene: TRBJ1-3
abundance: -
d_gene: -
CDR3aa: CASSSISGNTIYF
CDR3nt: TGTGCCAGCAGCTCTATCTCTGGAAACACCATATATTTT

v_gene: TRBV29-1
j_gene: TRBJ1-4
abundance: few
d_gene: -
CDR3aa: CSASLRGKLFF
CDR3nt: TGCAGCGCCTCCCTCCGGGGGAAACTGTTTTTT

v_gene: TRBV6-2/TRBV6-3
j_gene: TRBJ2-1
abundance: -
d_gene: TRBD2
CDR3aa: CASSSPPSGVYNEQFF
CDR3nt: TGTGCCAGCAGTTCCCCCCCTAGCGGGGTTTACAATGAGCAGTTCTTC

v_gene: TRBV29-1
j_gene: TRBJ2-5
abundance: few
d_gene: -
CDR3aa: CSVEGTAGETQYF
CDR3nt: TGCAGCGTTGAAGGGACAGCGGGAGAGACCCAGTACTTC

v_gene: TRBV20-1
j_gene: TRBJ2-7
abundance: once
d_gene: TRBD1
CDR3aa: CSAKTGGVHLSEQYF
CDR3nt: TGCAGTGCAAAAACAGGGGGCGTCCACCTAAGCGAGCAGTACTTC

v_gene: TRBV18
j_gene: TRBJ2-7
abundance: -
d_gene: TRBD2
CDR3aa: CASSLGLGAGVVYEQYF
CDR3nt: TGTGCCAGCTCACTCGGGCTAGGGGCGGGAGTCGTCTACGAGCAGTACTTC

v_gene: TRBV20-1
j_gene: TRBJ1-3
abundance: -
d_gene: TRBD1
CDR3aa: CSATPGQISGNTIYF
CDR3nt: TGCAGTGCTACCCCGGGACAGATCTCTGGAAACACCATATATTTT

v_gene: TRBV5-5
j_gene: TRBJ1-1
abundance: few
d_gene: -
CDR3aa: CASSETGFKAFF
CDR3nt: TGTGCCAGCAGCGAGACAGGTTTTAAAGCTTTCTTT

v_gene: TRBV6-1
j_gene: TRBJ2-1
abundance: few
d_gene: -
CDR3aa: CASSDGGYNEQFF
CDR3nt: TGTGCCAGCAGTGACGGGGGTTACAATGAGCAGTTCTTC